This T cell receptor beta chain is drawn from a study of blood T cell repertoires in COVID-19. Study-level information: The United States, Italy and Spain supplied acute and convalescent COVID-19 samples.

Authors' analysis steps: Estimates of nucleated cell counts were drawn from the amplification of reference gene primers. Using immunoSEQ multiplex PCR, the repertoire was profiled, and TCRdb retains in-frame clones only, with some absent. The V and J calls and clone size are taken from that table; D and trimming were inferred from the DNA. The repertoire holds around 290,000 clones, about 88% seen once, with around 13% in the top ten. During active infection, Seattle patients enrolled and were then monitored through disease. The CDR3 runs 16 residues. J lost 8 bases, V lost 9 bases, and 19 bases had no gene match. Germline CDR1 reads LNHDA; CDR2 reads SQIVND (reference sequence).

The receptor was isolated from a woman in her seventies with COVID-19, enrolled during active disease. The specimen sequenced was peripheral blood. The V and J genes are TRBV19 and TRBJ1-2; TRBD1 aligns across 9 bases. CDR3 in amino acids: CASYSRDRDRENGYTF. CDR3 in DNA: TGTGCCAGCTACTCCCGGGACCGGGACAGGGAGAACGGCTACACCTTC. Drawing the rest from reference TRBV19 and TRBJ1-2, the complete variable domain is DGGITQSPKYLFRKEGQNVTLSCEQNLNHDAMYWYRQDPGQGLRLIYYSQIVNDFQKGDIAEGYSVSREKKESFPLTVTSAQKNPTAFYLCASYSRDRDRENGYTFGSGTRLTVV.